The 18 T cell receptor beta chains reported below all come from one sample, sequenced in a study of neurological immune-mediated disorders. TCRdb re-called the 5' RACE reads through MiXCR, storing one row per CDR3 protein. Of some 80,000 distinct CDR3 sequences listed, more than 5% are singletons. Stated time point: longitudinal time-point 2. Specimen: PBMCs. The receptor source for this set is an older woman with multiple sclerosis.

This clonotype occurred many times. The chain recombines TRBV9 with TRBJ1-1, with D maybe TRBD1 (5 bases). This CDR3 comprises 18 residues. Germline values: CDR1 SGDLS, CDR2 YYNGEE. Trimming took 3 bases from V and 0 from J, leaving 21 bases between them. CDR3 in amino acids: CASSGSPRDSLMNTEAFF. CDR3 in DNA: TGTGCCAGCAGCGGGAGCCCCAGGGACTCCCTTATGAACACTGAAGCTTTCTTT. The whole variable domain, remainder taken from reference TRBV9 and TRBJ1-1, is DSGVTQTPKHLITATGQRVTLRCSPRSGDLSVYWYQQSLDQGLQFLIQYYNGEERAKGNILERFSAQQFPDLHSELNLSSLELGDSALYFCASSGSPRDSLMNTEAFFGQGTRLTVV.

This clonotype was recorded many times. V is TRBV7-9 and J is TRBJ1-6; D unresolved. From germline, CDR1 is SEHNR and CDR2 FQNEAQ (reference sequence). With 5 bases removed from V and 5 bases from J, the gap between germline ends came to 10 bases. This CDR3 spans 14 amino acids. The CDR3 nucleotides read TGTGCCAGCAGCGACTACGGACATAATTCACCCCTCCACTTT. Its protein product is CASSDYGHNSPLHF.

This clonotype was counted ten times or more. The CDR3 DNA reads TGCAGTGCTAGGGATTCCGACAGGCTTAGGAAGACCCAGTACTTC. This codes for CSARDSDRLRKTQYF. This sequence joins TRBV20-1 and TRBJ2-5, with D possibly matching TRBD1 (6 bases). Germline assignment: CDR1 DFQATT and CDR2 SNEGSKA (reference sequence). V shed 3 bases and J shed 6 bases, with 20 bases lying between them. The CDR3 has 15 amino acids.

This clonotype was recorded many times. V gene TRBV5-6 combines with J gene TRBJ1-2; TRBD1 matches at 7 bases. This CDR3 contains 13 residues. V was clipped by 4 bases and J by 2 bases; unmatched bases: 2. The V gene's germline CDR1 is SGHDT and CDR2 YYEEEE. The DNA of the CDR3 is TGTGCCAGCAGCCGGGGACAGAACTATGGCTACACCTTC. As protein: CASSRGQNYGYTF.

The sample holds many counts of this clonotype. The chain is built from TRBV20-1 and TRBJ2-3; 11 nucleotides line up with TRBD2. This CDR3 spans 15 amino acids. Germline CDR1 and CDR2: DFQATT and SNEGSKA (reference sequence). V shed 0 bases, J shed 13 bases, and the junction held 12 bases outside the gene matches. CDR3 sequence (DNA): TGCAGTGCTAGAGATATGACTAGCGGGGCTCCCGTGGAGTATTTT. This gives the protein CSARDMTSGAPVEYF.

There are a few counts of this clonotype. J is TRBJ2-5 and V is TRBV18; 7 bases are a match to TRBD1. This CDR3 has 15 amino acids. Losses at the gene ends were 4 bases for V and 5 bases for J; bases not matched to a gene: 10. Germline V gives CDR1 KGHSH, CDR2 LQKENI. The CDR3 nucleotides are TGTGCCAGCTCACTACTTGGACAGGTTGGGGAGACCCAGTACTTC. It encodes CASSLLGQVGETQYF.

In its sample, this clonotype was seen many times. V gene TRBV3-1 combines with J gene TRBJ2-3, with D perhaps matching TRBD2 (5 bases). This CDR3 contains 16 residues. The V end was cut by 0 bases, the J end by 1 base, with 11 bases between. CDR1 is LGHDT, CDR2 YNNKEL, per germline (reference sequence). CDR3 in DNA: TGTGCCAGCAGCCAAGATAAGCGGAGTCGCACAGATACGCAGTATTTT. This codes for CASSQDKRSRTDTQYF.

Ten or more counts support this clonotype. The chain uses TRBV27 and TRBJ2-1, with 9 bases aligning to TRBD2. Losses at the gene ends were 5 bases for V and 5 bases for J; bases not matched to a gene: 10. There are 16 residues in the CDR3. Germline V gene sequence: CDR1 MNHEY, CDR2 SMNVEV (reference sequence). This CDR3 reads CASSRSSGGPHNEQFF. The CDR3 bases are TGTGCCAGCAGTCGATCGAGCGGGGGGCCTCACAATGAGCAGTTCTTC.

This clonotype was counted ten times or more. This chain connects TRBV7-6 to TRBJ2-2, with D unclear. V was cut by 1 base and J by 5 bases, with 8 bases left in between. Germline V gene data show CDR1 as SGHVS and CDR2 as FNYEAQ. This CDR3 comprises 14 residues. The CDR3 DNA sequence: TGTGCCAGCAGCTTAGGACAAAGAACCGGGGAGCTGTTTTTT. This gives the protein CASSLGQRTGELFF.

This clonotype was seen a few times. This chain joins TRBV18 and TRBJ2-1, with 8 positions matching TRBD1. This CDR3 contains 15 residues. Per the germline V gene, CDR1 is KGHSH and CDR2 is LQKENI. With 4 bases clipped from V and 5 bases from J, the junction kept 7 bases outside the gene matches. CDR3 sequence: CASSLRQGPDNEQFF. DNA for the CDR3: TGTGCCAGCTCACTCCGACAGGGGCCGGACAATGAGCAGTTCTTC. Full variable domain (rest looked up from reference TRBV18 and TRBJ2-1): NAGVMQNPRHLVRRRGQEARLRCSPMKGHSHVYWYRQLPEEGLKFMVYLQKENIIDESGMPKERFSAEFPKEGPSILRIQQVVRGDSAAYFCASSLRQGPDNEQFFGPGTRLTVL.

This clonotype was seen many times. The chain uses TRBV29-1 and TRBJ1-1; D not certain. V shed 2 bases and J shed 8 bases, with 24 bases lying between them. This CDR3 has 16 amino acids. The V gene's germline CDR1 is SQVTM and CDR2 ANQGSEA. CDR3 region: CSVENPTGSVRGEAFF. CDR3 coding DNA: TGCAGCGTTGAAAACCCCACCGGAAGCGTGCGTGGGGAAGCTTTCTTT.

The CDR3, as DNA: TGCAGCGTCTGGACAGTTAACTATGGCTACACCTTC. The encoded protein is CSVWTVNYGYTF. V usage is TRBV29-1 and J usage is TRBJ1-2; TRBD1 might be the D (6 bases). The CDR3 is 12 amino acids. With 6 bases removed from V and 1 base from J, the gap between germline ends came to 9 bases. Germline CDR1 and CDR2: SQVTM and ANQGSEA. The full variable domain, completed using reference TRBV29-1 and TRBJ1-2, is SAVISQKPSRDICQRGTSLTIQCQVDSQVTMMFWYRQQPGQSLTLIATANQGSEATYESGFVIDKFPISRPNLTFSTLTVSNMSPEDSSIYLCSVWTVNYGYTFGSGTRLTVV.

This clonotype was detected ten times or more. This chain links TRBV5-8 with TRBJ1-2, with a possible D match to TRBD1 (6 bases). V gave up 2 bases and J gave up 8 bases, with 22 bases separating them. The CDR3 extends over 16 amino acids. Per germline, CDR1 SGHTS and CDR2 YDEGEE. The CDR3 reads CASSFADQTGQGGYTF. The DNA for the CDR3 is TGTGCCAGCAGCTTCGCCGACCAGACAGGCCAAGGAGGCTACACCTTC. Together with reference TRBV5-8 and TRBJ1-2, the CDR3 gives the full variable domain: EAGVTQSPTHLIKTRGQQATLRCSPISGHTSVYWYQQALGLGLQFLLWYDEGEERNRGNFPPRFSGRQFPNYSSELNVNALELEDSALYLCASSFADQTGQGGYTFGSGTRLTVV.

This clonotype was found many times. This chain uses TRBV3-1 with TRBJ1-4; 7 positions match TRBD1. V dropped 4 bases and J dropped 7; count of bases not matched to a gene: 6. The CDR3 runs to 14 residues. The germline V gene encodes CDR1 LGHDT and CDR2 YNNKEL (reference sequence). The DNA of the CDR3 is TGTGCCAGCAGCCGGAGGGGGCTGGGTGAAAAACTGTTTTTT. The encoded protein is CASSRRGLGEKLFF.

This clonotype turned up a few times. V usage is TRBV5-5 and J usage is TRBJ2-7, with TRBD1 identical over 9 bases. The V gene end was trimmed by 4 bases and the J gene end by 4 bases; junction bases not matched to a gene: 6. The V gene's germline CDR1 is SGHKS and CDR2 YYEKEE (reference sequence). This CDR3 has 14 amino acids. CDR3 DNA sequence: TGTGCCAGCAGCCAGGGACAGGGCGTTTACGAGCAGTACTTC. It is translated as CASSQGQGVYEQYF.

This clonotype was counted at least ten times. The J gene is TRBJ1-4, the V gene TRBV6-1; a weak D match, TRBD1 (6 bases). Germline V gives CDR1 MNHNS, CDR2 SASEGT. The CDR3 consists of 15 residues. Trimming cost V 2 bases and J 6 bases, with 13 bases left between them. CDR3 DNA: TGTGCCAGCAGTGAATATGGGGGGCGACATGAAAAACTGTTTTTT. Residues: CASSEYGGRHEKLFF.

This clonotype occurred many times. The rearrangement uses TRBV29-1 and TRBJ2-7, with D possibly being TRBD1 or TRBD2 (5 bases each). This CDR3 is built from 13 residues. Trimming removed 5 bases from V and 3 bases from J, with 14 bases in between. CDR1 and CDR2 from the germline V gene are SQVTM and ANQGSEA. The CDR3 sequence is CSVSVGERYEQYF. In DNA, the CDR3 is TGCAGCGTTTCTGTGGGGGAGCGCTACGAGCAGTACTTC.

This clonotype was observed at least ten times. This chain uses TRBV11-2 with TRBJ1-2; D gene uncertain. The germline gives CDR1 SGHAT, CDR2 FQNNGV. V lost 1 base and J 4 bases, leaving 10 bases between the germline ends. CDR3 length: 14 amino acids. This CDR3 reads CASSLGPAVYGYTF. The CDR3 DNA follows: TGTGCCAGCAGCTTAGGTCCGGCAGTCTATGGCTACACCTTC.